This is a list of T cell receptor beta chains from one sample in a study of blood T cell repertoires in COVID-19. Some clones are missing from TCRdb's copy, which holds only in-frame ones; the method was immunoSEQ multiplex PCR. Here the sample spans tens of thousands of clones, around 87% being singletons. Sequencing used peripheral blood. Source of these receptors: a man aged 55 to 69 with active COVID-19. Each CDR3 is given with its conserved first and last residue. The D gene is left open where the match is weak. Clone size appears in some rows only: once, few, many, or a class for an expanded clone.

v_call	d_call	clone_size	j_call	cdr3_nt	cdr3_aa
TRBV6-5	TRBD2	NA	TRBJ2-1	TGTGCCAGCAGTTCGGGACTAGCGGGAGTCTACAATGAGCAGTTCTTC	CASSSGLAGVYNEQFF
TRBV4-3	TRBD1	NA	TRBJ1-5	TGCGCCAGCAGCCGGACGCGACAGGGTTCCCAGCCCCAGCATTTT	CASSRTRQGSQPQHF
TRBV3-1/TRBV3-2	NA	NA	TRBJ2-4	TGTGCCAGCAGCCAAGAAATCGGGCCGGGAGACATTCAGTACTTC	CASSQEIGPGDIQYF
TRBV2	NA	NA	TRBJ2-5	TGTGCCGGGACGGGACTCGAAGAGACCCAGTACTTC	CAGTGLEETQYF
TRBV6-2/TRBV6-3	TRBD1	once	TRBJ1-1	TGTGCCAGCAGTTATAACGAGGGGGCGAGGGAGGACACTGAAGCTTTCTTT	CASSYNEGAREDTEAFF
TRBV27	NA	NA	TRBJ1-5	TGTGCCAGCAGTTGGGGAGGCTATAGCAATCAGCCCCAGCATTTT	CASSWGGYSNQPQHF
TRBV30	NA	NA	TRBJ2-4	TGTGCCTGGAGTGTCGGGTTCGGAGACATTCAGTACTTC	CAWSVGFGDIQYF
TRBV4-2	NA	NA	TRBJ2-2	TGTGCCAGCAGCCAAGAGAGGGCTGGAGCCGCTTTGAGCACCGGGGAGCTGTTTTTT	CASSQERAGAALSTGELFF
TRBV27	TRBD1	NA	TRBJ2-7	TGTGCCAGCAGCAGGGCTCCGGGACAGAGATACTACGAGCAGTACTTC	CASSRAPGQRYYEQYF
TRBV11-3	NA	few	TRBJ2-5	TGTGCCAGCAGCTTAGGAACCGGTGGAACAGAAGAGACCCAGTACTTC	CASSLGTGGTEETQYF
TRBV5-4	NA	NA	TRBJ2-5	TGTGCCAGCAGCTTGGAACAGCCTTACCAAGAGACCCAGTACTTC	CASSLEQPYQETQYF
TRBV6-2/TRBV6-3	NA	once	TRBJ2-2	TGTGCCAGCAGCACTAGAAACACCGGGGAGCTGTTTTTT	CASSTRNTGELFF
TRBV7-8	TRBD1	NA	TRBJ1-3	TGTGCCAGCAGCTTAGACAGGGGGGGGGTAAACACCATATATTTT	CASSLDRGGVNTIYF
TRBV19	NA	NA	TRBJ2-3	TGTGCCAGTAGTATTCGGGCAGATACGCAGTATTTT	CASSIRADTQYF
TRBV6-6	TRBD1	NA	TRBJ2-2	TGTGCCAGCAGTTACCAGAGGGACAGGGGGAACGGGGAGCTGTTTTTT	CASSYQRDRGNGELFF
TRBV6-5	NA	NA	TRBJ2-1	TGTGCCAGCAGTTACTCGTACAGGGCGGGCGAGCAGTTCTTC	CASSYSYRAGEQFF
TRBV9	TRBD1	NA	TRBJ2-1	TGTGCCAGCAGCGCGGACAGGGGGGGCTACAATGAGCAGTTCTTC	CASSADRGGYNEQFF
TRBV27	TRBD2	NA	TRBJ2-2	TGTGCCAGTCGACTTAGCGGGAAAAACACCGGGGAGCTGTTTTTT	CASRLSGKNTGELFF
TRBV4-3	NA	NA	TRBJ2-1	TGCGCCAGCAGCCAAGATTGGGGGGAGGCCCTAGTTGAGCAGTTCTTC	CASSQDWGEALVEQFF
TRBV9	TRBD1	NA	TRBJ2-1	TGTGCCAGCAGCGTAGCCCCCGGGACAGGGAGTGAGCAGTTCTTC	CASSVAPGTGSEQFF
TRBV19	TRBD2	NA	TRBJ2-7	TGTGCCAGTAGTGCCCGGAGCGGGAGTTCCTACGAGCAGTACTTC	CASSARSGSSYEQYF
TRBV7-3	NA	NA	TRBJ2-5	TGTGCCAGCAGCCAGGCACGAGAAGAGACCCAGTACTTC	CASSQAREETQYF
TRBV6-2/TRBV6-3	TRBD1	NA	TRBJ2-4	TGTGCCAGCAGTGCCCTTGGACAGGGGGTGTGGAGAAACATTCAGTACTTC	CASSALGQGVWRNIQYF
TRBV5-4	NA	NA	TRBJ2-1	TGTGCCAGCAGCTTGGCCAAAACGGTGTCCTACAATGAGCAGTTCTTC	CASSLAKTVSYNEQFF
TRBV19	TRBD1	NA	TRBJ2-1	TGTGCCAGTAGTACCGACAGGGGGTACAATGAGCAGTTCTTC	CASSTDRGYNEQFF
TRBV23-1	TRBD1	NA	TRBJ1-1	TGCGCCAGACTTACAGGGGGCCTGAACACTGAAGCTTTCTTT	CARLTGGLNTEAFF
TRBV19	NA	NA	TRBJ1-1	TGTGCCAGTAGTAATGCGGGCAGTTTTGAAGCTTTCTTT	CASSNAGSFEAFF
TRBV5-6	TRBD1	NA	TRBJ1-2	TGTGCCAGCAGCTCGGACAGGGCCTATGGCTACACCTTC	CASSSDRAYGYTF
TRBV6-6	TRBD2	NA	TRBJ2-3	TGTGCCAGCAGTTACCCCACTAGCGGGAGGCCAGATACGCAGTATTTT	CASSYPTSGRPDTQYF
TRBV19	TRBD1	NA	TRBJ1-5	TGTGCCAGTAGTATGGGACAGGGGGCCGAGCCCCAGCATTTT	CASSMGQGAEPQHF
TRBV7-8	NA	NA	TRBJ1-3	TGTGCCAGCAGCCTTATCTCTGGAAACACCATATATTTT	CASSLISGNTIYF
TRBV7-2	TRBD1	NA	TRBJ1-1	TGTGCCAGCAGCCTCAGACAGGGCGTTAACACTGAAGCTTTCTTT	CASSLRQGVNTEAFF